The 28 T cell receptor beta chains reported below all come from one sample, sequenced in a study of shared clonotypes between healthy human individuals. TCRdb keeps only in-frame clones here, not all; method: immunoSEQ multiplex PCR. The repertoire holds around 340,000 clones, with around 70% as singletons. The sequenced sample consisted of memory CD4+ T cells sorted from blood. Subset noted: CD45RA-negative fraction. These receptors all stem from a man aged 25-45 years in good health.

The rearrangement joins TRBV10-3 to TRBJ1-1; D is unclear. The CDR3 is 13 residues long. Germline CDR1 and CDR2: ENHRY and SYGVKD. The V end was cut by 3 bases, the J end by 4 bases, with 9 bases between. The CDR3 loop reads CAISDKGSTEAFF. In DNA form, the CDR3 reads TGTGCCATCAGTGATAAGGGAAGCACTGAAGCTTTCTTT.

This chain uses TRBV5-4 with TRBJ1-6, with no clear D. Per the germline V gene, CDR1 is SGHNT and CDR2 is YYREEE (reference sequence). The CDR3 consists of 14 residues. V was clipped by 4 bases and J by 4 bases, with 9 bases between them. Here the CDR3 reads CASSPDTYNSPLHF. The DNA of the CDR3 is TGTGCCAGCAGCCCTGACACATATAATTCACCCCTCCACTTT.

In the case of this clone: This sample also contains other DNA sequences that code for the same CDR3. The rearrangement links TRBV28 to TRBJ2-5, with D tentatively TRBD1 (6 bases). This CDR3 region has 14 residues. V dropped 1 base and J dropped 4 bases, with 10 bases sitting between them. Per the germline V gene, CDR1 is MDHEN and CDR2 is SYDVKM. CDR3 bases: TGTGCCAGCAGTTTATACAGGGAGCGAGAGACCCAGTACTTC. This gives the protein CASSLYRERETQYF.

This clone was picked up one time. The CDR3 nucleotides read TGTGCCAGTACCCCCCTCGACAGAAATGAGCAGTTCTTC. This encodes CASTPLDRNEQFF. This chain joins TRBV19 and TRBJ2-1; D is possibly TRBD1 (5 bases). The V gene's germline CDR1 is LNHDA and CDR2 SQIVND (reference sequence). The CDR3 sequence is 13 residues long. V gave up 7 bases and J gave up 7 bases, with 14 bases separating them. Drawing the rest from reference TRBV19 and TRBJ2-1, the complete variable domain is DGGITQSPKYLFRKEGQNVTLSCEQNLNHDAMYWYRQDPGQGLRLIYYSQIVNDFQKGDIAEGYSVSREKKESFPLTVTSAQKNPTAFYLCASTPLDRNEQFFGPGTRLTVL.

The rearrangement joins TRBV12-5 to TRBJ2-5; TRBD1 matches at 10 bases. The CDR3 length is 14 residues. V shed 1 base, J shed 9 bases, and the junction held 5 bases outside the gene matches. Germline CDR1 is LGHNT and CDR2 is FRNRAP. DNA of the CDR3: TGTGCTAGTGGTTTGGGGACAGGGGGATCTGCCCAGTACTTC. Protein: CASGLGTGGSAQYF.

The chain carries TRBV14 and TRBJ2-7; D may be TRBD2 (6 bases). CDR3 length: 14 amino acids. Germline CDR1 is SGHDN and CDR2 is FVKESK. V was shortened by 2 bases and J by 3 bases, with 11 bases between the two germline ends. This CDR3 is CASSQPGLNYEQYF. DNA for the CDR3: TGTGCCAGCAGCCAACCGGGACTGAACTACGAGCAGTACTTC.

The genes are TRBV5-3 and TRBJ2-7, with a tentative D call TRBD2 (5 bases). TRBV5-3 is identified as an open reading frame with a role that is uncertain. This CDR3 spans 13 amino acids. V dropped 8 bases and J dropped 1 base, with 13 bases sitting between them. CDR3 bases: TGTGCCAGCAGCCGAGGGCGATCCTACGAGCAGTACTTC. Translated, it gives CASSRGRSYEQYF.

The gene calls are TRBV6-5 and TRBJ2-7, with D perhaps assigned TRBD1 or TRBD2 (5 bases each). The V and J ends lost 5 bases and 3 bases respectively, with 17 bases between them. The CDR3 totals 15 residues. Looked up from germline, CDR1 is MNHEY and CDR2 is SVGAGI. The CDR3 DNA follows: TGTGCCAGCAGTCGGGACGGTGCCCGAAACTACGAGCAGTACTTC. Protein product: CASSRDGARNYEQYF.

The CDR3 DNA is TGCGCCAGCACCCCCGGAGGTAGCGGGCTTCCAGATACGCAGTATTTT. Translation gives CASTPGGSGLPDTQYF. The V and J genes are TRBV5-1 and TRBJ2-3; TRBD2 aligns across 7 bases. This CDR3 is built from 16 residues. Germline V gene lookup returns CDR1 SGHRS and CDR2 YFSETQ. The V gene end was trimmed by 6 bases and the J gene end by 4 bases; junction bases not matched to a gene: 14.

The CDR3 nucleotides read TGTGCCAGTTCCGCAACACCGAGCACTGAAGCTTTCTTT. Residues: CASSATPSTEAFF. The rearrangement links TRBV5-3 to TRBJ1-1, with D uncertain. TRBV5-3 is sorted into the ORF group, with uncertain function. V dropped 8 bases and J dropped 4 bases, with 15 bases sitting between them. This CDR3 comprises 13 residues.

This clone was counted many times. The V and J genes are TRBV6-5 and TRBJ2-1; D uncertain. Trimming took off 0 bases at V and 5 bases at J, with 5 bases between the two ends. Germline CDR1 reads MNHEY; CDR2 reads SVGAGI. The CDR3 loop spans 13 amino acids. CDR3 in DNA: TGTGCCAGCAGTTACTCTGCCCACAATGAGCAGTTCTTC. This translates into CASSYSAHNEQFF.

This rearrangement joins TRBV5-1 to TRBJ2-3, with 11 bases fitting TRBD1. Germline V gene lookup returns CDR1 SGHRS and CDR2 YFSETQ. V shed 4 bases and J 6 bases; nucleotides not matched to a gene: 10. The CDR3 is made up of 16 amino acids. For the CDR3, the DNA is TGCGCCAGCAGCCCAATCTGGGACAGGGGGGCCGATACGCAGTATTTT. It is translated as CASSPIWDRGADTQYF.

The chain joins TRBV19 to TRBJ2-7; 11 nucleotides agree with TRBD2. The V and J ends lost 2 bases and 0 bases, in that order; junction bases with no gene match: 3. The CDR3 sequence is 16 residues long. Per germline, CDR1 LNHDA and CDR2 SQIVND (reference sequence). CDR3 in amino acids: CASSISTSGSSYEQYF. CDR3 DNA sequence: TGTGCCAGTAGTATAAGTACTAGCGGGAGCTCCTACGAGCAGTACTTC.

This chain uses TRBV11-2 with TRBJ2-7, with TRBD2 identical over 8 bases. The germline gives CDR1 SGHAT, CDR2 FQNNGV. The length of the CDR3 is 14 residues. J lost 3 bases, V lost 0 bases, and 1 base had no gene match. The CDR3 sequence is CASSLDAGGYEQYF. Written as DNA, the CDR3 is TGTGCCAGCAGCTTAGATGCGGGAGGCTACGAGCAGTACTTC.

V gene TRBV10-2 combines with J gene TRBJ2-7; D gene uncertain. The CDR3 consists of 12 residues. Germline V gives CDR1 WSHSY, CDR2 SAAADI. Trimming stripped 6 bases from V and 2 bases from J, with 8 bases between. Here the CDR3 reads CASRDNPYEQYF. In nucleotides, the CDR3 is TGCGCCAGCAGAGACAATCCCTACGAGCAGTACTTC.

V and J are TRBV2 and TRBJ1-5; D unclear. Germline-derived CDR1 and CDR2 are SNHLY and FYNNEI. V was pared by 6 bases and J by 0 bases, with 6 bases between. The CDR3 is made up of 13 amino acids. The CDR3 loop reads CASRWNSNQPQHF. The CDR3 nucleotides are TGTGCCAGCAGGTGGAATAGCAATCAGCCCCAGCATTTT.

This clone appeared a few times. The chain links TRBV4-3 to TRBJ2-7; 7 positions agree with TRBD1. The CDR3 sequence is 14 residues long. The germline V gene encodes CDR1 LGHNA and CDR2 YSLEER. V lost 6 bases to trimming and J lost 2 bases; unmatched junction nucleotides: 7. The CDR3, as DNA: TGCGCCAGCAGACGCGACAGGGTCGCCTACGAGCAGTACTTC. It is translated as CASRRDRVAYEQYF.

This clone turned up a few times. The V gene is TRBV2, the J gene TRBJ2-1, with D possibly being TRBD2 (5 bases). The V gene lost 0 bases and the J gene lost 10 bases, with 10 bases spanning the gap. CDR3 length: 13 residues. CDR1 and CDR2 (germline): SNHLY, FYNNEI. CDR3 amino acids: CASSEARAIEQFF. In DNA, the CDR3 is TGTGCCAGCAGTGAAGCGCGGGCCATAGAGCAGTTCTTC.

The chain's CDR3 is CASSRRASNTGELFF. Here the CDR3 DNA reads TGTGCCAGTAGTAGGAGGGCCTCGAACACCGGGGAGCTGTTTTTT. This chain connects TRBV19 to TRBJ2-2; D is perhaps TRBD2 (6 bases). The V and J ends lost 4 bases and 0 bases respectively, with 9 bases between them. The CDR3 extends over 15 amino acids. CDR1 and CDR2 from the germline V gene are LNHDA and SQIVND (reference sequence).

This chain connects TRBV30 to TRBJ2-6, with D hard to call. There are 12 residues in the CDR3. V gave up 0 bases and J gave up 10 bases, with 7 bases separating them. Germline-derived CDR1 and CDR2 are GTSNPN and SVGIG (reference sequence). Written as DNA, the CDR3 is TGTGCCTGGAGTGTAAGAGTTAACGTCCTGACTTTC. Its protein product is CAWSVRVNVLTF.

The CDR3 DNA follows: TGTGCCAGCAGTGCAGGGTTGGGCTCCTACGAGCAGTACTTC. Translated: CASSAGLGSYEQYF. V is TRBV2 and J is TRBJ2-7; D possibly corresponds to TRBD1 (5 bases). Trimming left V 4 bases short and J 0 bases short, with 10 bases between. The germline CDR1 and CDR2 sequences are SNHLY and FYNNEI. The CDR3 runs to 14 residues.

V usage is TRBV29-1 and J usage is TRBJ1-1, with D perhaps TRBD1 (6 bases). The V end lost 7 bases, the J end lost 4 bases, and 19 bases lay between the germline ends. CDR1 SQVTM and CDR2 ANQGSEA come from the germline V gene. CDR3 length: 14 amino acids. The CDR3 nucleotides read TGCAGCGGAAAACCAGGGGATGTGGGCACTGAAGCTTTCTTT. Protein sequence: CSGKPGDVGTEAFF.

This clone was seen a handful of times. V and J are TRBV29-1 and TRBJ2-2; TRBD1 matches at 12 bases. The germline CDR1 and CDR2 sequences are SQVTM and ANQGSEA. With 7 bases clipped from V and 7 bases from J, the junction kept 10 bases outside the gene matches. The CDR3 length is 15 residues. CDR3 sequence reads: CSARGGQGALGELFF. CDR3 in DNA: TGCAGCGCCCGAGGGGGACAGGGGGCTCTCGGGGAGCTGTTTTTT.

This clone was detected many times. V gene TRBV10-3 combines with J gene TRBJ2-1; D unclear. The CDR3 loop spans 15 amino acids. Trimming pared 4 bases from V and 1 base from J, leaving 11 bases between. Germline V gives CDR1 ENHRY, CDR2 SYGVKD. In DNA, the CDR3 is TGTGCCATCAGTGGGGGTTTAGTGTCCTACAATGAGCAGTTCTTC. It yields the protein CAISGGLVSYNEQFF.

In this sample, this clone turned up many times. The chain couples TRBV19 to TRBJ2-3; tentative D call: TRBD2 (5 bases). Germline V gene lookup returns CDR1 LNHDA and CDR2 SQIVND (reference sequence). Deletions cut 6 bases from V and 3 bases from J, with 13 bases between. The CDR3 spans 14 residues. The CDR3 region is CASSPFQRTDTQYF. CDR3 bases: TGTGCCAGTAGCCCCTTCCAGCGGACAGATACGCAGTATTTT.

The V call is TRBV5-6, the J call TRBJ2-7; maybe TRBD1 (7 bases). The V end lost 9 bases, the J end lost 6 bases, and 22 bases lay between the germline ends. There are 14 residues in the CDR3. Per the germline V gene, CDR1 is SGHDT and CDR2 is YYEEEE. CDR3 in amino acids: CATTRGAARSEQYF. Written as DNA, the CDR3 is TGTGCCACCACCAGGGGGGCCGCCCGAAGCGAGCAGTACTTC.

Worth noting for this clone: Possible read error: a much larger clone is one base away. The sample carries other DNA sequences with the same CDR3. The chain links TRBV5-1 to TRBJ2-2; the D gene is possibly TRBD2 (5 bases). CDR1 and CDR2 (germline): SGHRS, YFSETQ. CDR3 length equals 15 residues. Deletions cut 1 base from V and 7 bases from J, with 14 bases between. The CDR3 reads CASSLNRGLSGELFF. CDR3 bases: TGCGCCAGCAGCTTGAACAGAGGGCTTAGCGGGGAGCTGTTTTTT.

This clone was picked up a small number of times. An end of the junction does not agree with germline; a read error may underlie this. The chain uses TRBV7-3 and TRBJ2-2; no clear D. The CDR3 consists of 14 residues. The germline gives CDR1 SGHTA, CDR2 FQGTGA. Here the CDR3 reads CASSLSTKTGELFF. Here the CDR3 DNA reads TGTGCCAGCAGCTTATCTACGAAGACCGGGGAGCTGTTTTTT. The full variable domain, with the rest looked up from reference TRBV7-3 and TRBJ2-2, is GAGVSQTPSNKVTEKGKYVELRCDPISGHTALYWYRQSLGQGPEFLIYFQGTGAADDSGLPNDRFFAVRPEGSVSTLKIQRTERGDSAVYLCASSLSTKTGELFFGEGSRLTVL.